Listed below are T cell receptor beta chains from one sample, sequenced in a study of circulating CD8 cells and anti-PD-1 response in melanoma. TCRdb re-derived calls from the reads in MiXCR, one entry per CDR3 protein. The sample includes hundreds of distinct CDR3 sequences, roughly 5.7% of them seen just once. The source material was CD8+ T cells from PBMCs, sampled at baseline or after one month of anti-PD-1 therapy (not recorded which). These TCRs come from a human donor with melanoma. Each CDR3 is given with its conserved first and last residue. Fields, in order: CDR3 DNA, CDR3 protein, V gene, J gene, D gene, clone size. D genes are given only for firm matches. Not every row has a clone size; where given, it reads once, few, many or a size class.

TGTGCCAGCAGTTTAGGATCTGGAGGGTTGGAGGGCTACACCTTC	CASSLGSGGLEGYTF	TRBV28	TRBJ1-2	-	few
TGTGCCAGCAGCTTGGATCTCGGGACAGGCGGTCAGCCCCAGCATTTT	CASSLDLGTGGQPQHF	TRBV5-5	TRBJ1-5	TRBD1	-
TGTGCTAGTTTTCACGTAGGCGGGGATGAGAGCCCAGATACGCAGTATTTT	CASFHVGGDESPDTQYF	TRBV12-5	TRBJ2-3	-	large
TGTGCCACCAGTGGACCACAGGGGAGAATAAACACCGGGGAGCTGTTTTTT	CATSGPQGRINTGELFF	TRBV24-1	TRBJ2-2	TRBD1	medium-sized
TGTGCCAGCAGTTTTTGGCCAGATACTAACAATGAGCAGTTCTTC	CASSFWPDTNNEQFF	TRBV6-5	TRBJ2-1	-	-
TGCAGTGCTGGGGAGGTACGGGACATGAGCTCCTACGAGCAGTACTTC	CSAGEVRDMSSYEQYF	TRBV20-1	TRBJ2-7	-	few
TGTGCCAGCAGTCCGGGATATGAAGCTTTCTTT	CASSPGYEAFF	TRBV12-3/TRBV12-4	TRBJ1-1	-	-
TGTGCCAGTACCCCGGGACTAGGGATCACAGATACGCAGTATTTT	CASTPGLGITDTQYF	TRBV19	TRBJ2-3	TRBD2	medium-sized
TGTGCCAGCAGCTTAATAGGGCAGGGACGTGTCACCGGGGAGCTGTTTTTT	CASSLIGQGRVTGELFF	TRBV7-3	TRBJ2-2	-	medium-sized
TGCAGTGCTAGAGATGCCAGCGGACACTCCTACGAGCAGTACTTC	CSARDASGHSYEQYF	TRBV20-1	TRBJ2-7	-	-
TGTGCCAGCAGCTTGAAGCTGAGTACGGCGAACACCGGGGAGCTGTTTTTT	CASSLKLSTANTGELFF	TRBV7-9	TRBJ2-2	-	-
TGTGCCAGCAGCTTATACAGCAGTAGAAACGAGCAGTACTTC	CASSLYSSRNEQYF	TRBV28	TRBJ2-7	-	medium-sized
TGTGCCAGCAGTTTGCAGGCAAAACAGCCCCAGCATTTT	CASSLQAKQPQHF	TRBV28	TRBJ1-5	-	medium-sized
TGTGCCACCAGTGATTGGACGGAGGGAGAGACCCAGTACTTC	CATSDWTEGETQYF	TRBV24-1	TRBJ2-5	-	few
TGCAGCGTTGACAGACAGACTACCTCAACGGGCCATGAGCAGTTCTTC	CSVDRQTTSTGHEQFF	TRBV29-1	TRBJ2-1	-	large
TGTGCCAGCAGGGACAGGGGGGGCACTGAAGCTTTCTTT	CASRDRGGTEAFF	TRBV2	TRBJ1-1	TRBD1	medium-sized
TGTGCCAGCAGCCCAGGACGGAGATCCTACGAGCAGTACTTC	CASSPGRRSYEQYF	TRBV7-3	TRBJ2-7	-	medium-sized
TGCAGCGTTCGGTCGACGGGGGGGAAGGCTGAAGCTTTCTTT	CSVRSTGGKAEAFF	TRBV29-1	TRBJ1-1	-	medium-sized
TGCGCCAGCAGCCCTAGGACAGAAGGCACCGGGGAGCTGTTTTTT	CASSPRTEGTGELFF	TRBV4-1	TRBJ2-2	-	few
TGTGCCAGTAGTAAGAAGGGTTTGGATACGCAGTATTTT	CASSKKGLDTQYF	TRBV19	TRBJ2-3	-	medium-sized
TGCGCCAGCAGCTTGGGTTTTCCTCCCCCGAACACTGAAGCTTTCTTT	CASSLGFPPPNTEAFF	TRBV5-1	TRBJ1-1	-	large
TGTGCCTGGAAGTTTGGGGGGCCTAACGCTGAAGCTTTCTTT	CAWKFGGPNAEAFF	TRBV30	TRBJ1-1	-	medium-sized
TGTGCCAGCAGTTTAGGGCTCAGAGATACGCAGTATTTT	CASSLGLRDTQYF	TRBV27	TRBJ2-3	-	large
TGTGCCAGTAGTATGGCCGGCGGGGGCACCTACGAGCAGTACTTC	CASSMAGGGTYEQYF	TRBV19	TRBJ2-7	-	medium-sized
TGCGCCAGCAGCCAAGACTCCGGGAACCTTTACAATGAGCAGTTCTTC	CASSQDSGNLYNEQFF	TRBV4-1	TRBJ2-1	-	medium-sized
TGTGCCAGCAGCTTAGCGCAGGCTAGCGGGGGCAGGGAGCAGTTCTTC	CASSLAQASGGREQFF	TRBV7-2	TRBJ2-1	TRBD2	large
TGTGCCAGTAGCAACCAACTGAGGGACAGGATTTCCTACGAGCAGTACTTC	CASSNQLRDRISYEQYF	TRBV19	TRBJ2-7	TRBD1	few